This entry features one T cell receptor (beta chain) sequence. This sample is part of a study of shared clonotypes between healthy human individuals. The repertoire was sequenced with immunoSEQ multiplex PCR; TCRdb's copy has only in-frame clones and lacks some. Counted here are around 500,000 clones, around 79% occurring once; the ten biggest clones make up about 13%. Trimming pared 5 bases from V and 7 bases from J, leaving 15 bases between. CDR1 MNHNY and CDR2 SVGAGI come from the germline V gene (reference sequence). The CDR3 runs to 14 residues. The sample taken for sequencing was PBMCs. The TCR comes from a woman aged 35 to 49 in good health. Some clones in this sample may be carry-over from other donors' samples. The chain employs TRBV6-6 and TRBJ1-5, with D perhaps matching TRBD1 (6 bases). This CDR3 reads CASSSRTAAQPQHF. Here the CDR3 DNA reads TGTGCCAGCAGTAGTAGGACAGCCGCGCAGCCCCAGCATTTT.